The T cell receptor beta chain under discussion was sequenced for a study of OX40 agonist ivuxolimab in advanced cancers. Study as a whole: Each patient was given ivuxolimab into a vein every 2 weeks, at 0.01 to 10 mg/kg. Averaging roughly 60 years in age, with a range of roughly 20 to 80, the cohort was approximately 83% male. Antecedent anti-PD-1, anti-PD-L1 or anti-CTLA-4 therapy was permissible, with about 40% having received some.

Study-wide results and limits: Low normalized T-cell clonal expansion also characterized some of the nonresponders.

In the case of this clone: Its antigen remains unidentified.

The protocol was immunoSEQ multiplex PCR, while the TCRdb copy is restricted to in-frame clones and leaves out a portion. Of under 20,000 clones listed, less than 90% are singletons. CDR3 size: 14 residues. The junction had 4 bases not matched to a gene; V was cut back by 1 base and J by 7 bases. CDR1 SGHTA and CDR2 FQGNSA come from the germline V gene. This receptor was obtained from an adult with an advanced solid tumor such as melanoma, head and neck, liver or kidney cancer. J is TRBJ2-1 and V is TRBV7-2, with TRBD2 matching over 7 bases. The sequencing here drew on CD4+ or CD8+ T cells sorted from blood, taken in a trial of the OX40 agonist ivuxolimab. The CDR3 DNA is TGTGCCAGCAGCTTAGTATGGGAGGGTAATGAGCAGTTCTTC. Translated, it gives CASSLVWEGNEQFF.